These T cell receptor beta chains were read from a single sample in a study of technical replicates of blood from a few donors. Data came from immunoSEQ multiplex PCR; TCRdb stores just in-frame clones and leaves some out. Counted here are roughly 71,000 clones, 95% to 96% occurring once; the ten biggest clones make up 0.2% to 0.25%. Sequenced material: T cells isolated from PBMCs. These receptors all come from a human donor in good health. The CDR3 runs from the conserved cysteine through the conserved F or W. Fields, in order: V gene, J gene, D gene, CDR3 protein. D genes are given only for firm matches.

v_call: TRBV5-6; j_call: TRBJ2-2; d_call: -; cdr3_aa: CASSRPEDAGTGELFF
v_call: TRBV7-9; j_call: TRBJ1-5; d_call: -; cdr3_aa: CASSYDRENQPQHF
v_call: TRBV7-3; j_call: TRBJ2-2; d_call: TRBD2; cdr3_aa: CASSLTTSGGAVAGELFF
v_call: TRBV11-2; j_call: TRBJ1-6; d_call: TRBD1; cdr3_aa: CASSQWRDRDSPLHF
v_call: TRBV12-5; j_call: TRBJ2-7; d_call: -; cdr3_aa: CASRTAYEQYF
v_call: TRBV6-5; j_call: TRBJ2-2; d_call: -; cdr3_aa: CASSLDSLGTGELFF
v_call: TRBV5-1; j_call: TRBJ1-2; d_call: -; cdr3_aa: CASSPDSNYGYTF
v_call: TRBV11-3; j_call: TRBJ2-2; d_call: -; cdr3_aa: CASSRTGELFF
v_call: TRBV18; j_call: TRBJ2-1; d_call: -; cdr3_aa: CASSPWDSFSEQFF
v_call: TRBV18; j_call: TRBJ1-1; d_call: -; cdr3_aa: CASSPLQGTEAFF
v_call: TRBV7-3; j_call: TRBJ2-7; d_call: TRBD2; cdr3_aa: CASRPSGVSYEQYF
v_call: TRBV5-6; j_call: TRBJ1-2; d_call: TRBD1; cdr3_aa: CASSLTGQDFYGYTF
v_call: TRBV4-1; j_call: TRBJ1-2; d_call: TRBD1; cdr3_aa: CASNPPDRGGSSSNYGYTF
v_call: TRBV5-3; j_call: TRBJ1-5; d_call: -; cdr3_aa: CARSLEYGRVGNQPQHF
v_call: TRBV30; j_call: TRBJ2-7; d_call: -; cdr3_aa: CAWGLGGGSYEQYF